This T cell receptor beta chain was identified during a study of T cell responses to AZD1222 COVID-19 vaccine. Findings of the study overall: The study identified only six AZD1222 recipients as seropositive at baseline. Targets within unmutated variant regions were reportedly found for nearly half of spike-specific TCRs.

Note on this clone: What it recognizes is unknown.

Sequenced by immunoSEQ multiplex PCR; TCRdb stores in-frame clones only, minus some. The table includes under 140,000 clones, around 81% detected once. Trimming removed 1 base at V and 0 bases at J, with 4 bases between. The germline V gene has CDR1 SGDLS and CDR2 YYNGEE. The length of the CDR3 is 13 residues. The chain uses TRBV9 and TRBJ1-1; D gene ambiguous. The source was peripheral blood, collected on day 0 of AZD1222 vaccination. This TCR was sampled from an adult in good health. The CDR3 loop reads CASSVLMNTEAFF. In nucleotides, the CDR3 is TGTGCCAGCAGCGTACTGATGAACACTGAAGCTTTCTTT.